The clone carrying this TCR beta chain was observed a handful of times. Original data processing: Nucleated cell number was recorded as an estimate derived from reference gene primer amplification. The protocol was immunoSEQ multiplex PCR, while the TCRdb copy is restricted to in-frame clones and leaves out a portion. Clone size and the V and J calls come from that table; the DNA yielded D and trimming. The sample includes 150,000 to 200,000 clones, 82% of them seen just once. The record originates from a study of blood T cell repertoires in COVID-19. Study-level information: Spain, Italy and the United States supplied samples that represented acute and convalescent COVID-19. T cells, B-cell-depleted T cells, or PBMCs provided the cDNA or gDNA that served as material.

The CDR3 has 14 residues. Germline V CDR1 and CDR2: MNHEY, SVGEGT. V was shortened by 5 bases and J by 7 bases, with 17 bases between the two germline ends. The V and J genes are TRBV6-2 or TRBV6-3 and TRBJ1-2, with D perhaps TRBD1 (6 bases). This TCR came from a woman aged 70-85 years with acute or convalescent COVID-19. Input material: peripheral blood. Here the CDR3 DNA reads TGTGCCAGCAGTAACCCACTTGACAGGTCTGGCTACACCTTC. This sequence encodes CASSNPLDRSGYTF.